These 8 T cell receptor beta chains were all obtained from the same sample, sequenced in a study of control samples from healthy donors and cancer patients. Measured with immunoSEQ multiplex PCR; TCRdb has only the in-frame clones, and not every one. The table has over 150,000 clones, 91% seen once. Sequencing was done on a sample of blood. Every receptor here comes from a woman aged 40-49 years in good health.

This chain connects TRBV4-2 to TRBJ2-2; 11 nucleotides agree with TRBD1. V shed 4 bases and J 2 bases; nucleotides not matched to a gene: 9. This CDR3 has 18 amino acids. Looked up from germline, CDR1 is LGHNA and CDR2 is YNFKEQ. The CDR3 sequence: CASSPHGQGATNTGELFF. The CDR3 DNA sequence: TGTGCCAGCAGCCCCCACGGACAGGGGGCAACAAACACCGGGGAGCTGTTTTTT.

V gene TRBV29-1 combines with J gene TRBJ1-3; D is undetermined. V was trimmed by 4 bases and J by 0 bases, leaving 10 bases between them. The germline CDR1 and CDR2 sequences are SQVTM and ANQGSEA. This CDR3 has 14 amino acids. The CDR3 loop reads CSVGEGLSGNTIYF. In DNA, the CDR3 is TGCAGCGTTGGGGAGGGCCTCTCTGGAAACACCATATATTTT.

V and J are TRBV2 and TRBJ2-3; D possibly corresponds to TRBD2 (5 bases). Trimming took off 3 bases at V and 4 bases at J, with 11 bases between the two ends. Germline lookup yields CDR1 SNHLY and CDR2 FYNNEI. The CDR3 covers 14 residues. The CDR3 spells CASSEELAPDTQYF. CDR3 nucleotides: TGTGCCAGCAGTGAGGAGCTAGCCCCAGATACGCAGTATTTT.

DNA for the CDR3: TGTGCCACCACCGATCAGGTAGCGGGGGGGCAAGAGACCCAGTACTTC. Its protein is CATTDQVAGGQETQYF. The chain has TRBV10-3 and TRBJ2-5; 11 bases are a match to TRBD2. Germline V CDR1 and CDR2: ENHRY, SYGVKD. The V and J ends lost 10 bases and 2 bases, in that order; junction bases with no gene match: 12. This CDR3 is built from 16 residues.

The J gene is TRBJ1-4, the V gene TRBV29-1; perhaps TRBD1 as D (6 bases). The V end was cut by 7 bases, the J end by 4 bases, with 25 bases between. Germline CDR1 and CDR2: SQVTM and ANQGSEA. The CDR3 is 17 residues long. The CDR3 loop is CSAVITRGRTGNEKLFF. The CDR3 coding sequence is TGCAGCGCCGTAATTACCAGGGGACGTACGGGTAATGAAAAACTGTTTTTT.

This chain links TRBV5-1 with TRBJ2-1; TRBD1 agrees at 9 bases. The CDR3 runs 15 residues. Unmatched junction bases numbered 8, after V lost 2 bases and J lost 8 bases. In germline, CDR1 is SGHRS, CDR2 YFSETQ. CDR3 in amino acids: CASSFGTGSVDEQFF. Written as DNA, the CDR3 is TGCGCCAGCAGCTTCGGGACAGGGTCCGTCGATGAGCAGTTCTTC.

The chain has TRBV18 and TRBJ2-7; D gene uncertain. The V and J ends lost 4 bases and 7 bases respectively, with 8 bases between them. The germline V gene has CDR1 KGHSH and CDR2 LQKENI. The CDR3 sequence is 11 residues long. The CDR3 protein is CASSRDEEQYF. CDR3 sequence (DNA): TGTGCCAGCTCACGGGATGAAGAGCAGTACTTC. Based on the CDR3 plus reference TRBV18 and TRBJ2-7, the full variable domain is NAGVMQNPRHLVRRRGQEARLRCSPMKGHSHVYWYRQLPEEGLKFMVYLQKENIIDESGMPKERFSAEFPKEGPSILRIQQVVRGDSAAYFCASSRDEEQYFGPGTRLTVT.

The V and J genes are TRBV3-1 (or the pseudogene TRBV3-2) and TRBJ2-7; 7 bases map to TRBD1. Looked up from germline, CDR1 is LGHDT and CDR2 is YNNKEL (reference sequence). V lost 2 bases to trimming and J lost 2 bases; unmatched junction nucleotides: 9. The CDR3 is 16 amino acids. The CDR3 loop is CASSQMPGQTTYEQYF. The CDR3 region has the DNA TGTGCCAGCAGCCAAATGCCGGGACAGACTACCTACGAGCAGTACTTC.